This T cell receptor (beta chain) was recovered during a study of T cell responses to AZD1222 COVID-19 vaccine. Study overall: Second doses were pooled across both intervals (about 4 or about 12 weeks).

Details on this clone: Its antigen remains unidentified.

V lost 5 bases to trimming and J lost 3 bases, with 20 bases between them. This CDR3 has 16 amino acids. Germline V lookup: CDR1 SGHTA, CDR2 FQGNSA. The assay was immunoSEQ multiplex PCR, and TCRdb's table has in-frame clones only and misses some. Among 130,000 or so clones, 90% to 95% were seen once, and the ten largest hold 6.6%. Notes on the study in general: Seropositive at baseline were only a handful of AZD1222 recipients. Without day 14 samples, only post-peak T cell repertoires were studied.

This TCR came from an adult in good health. The chain couples TRBV7-2 to TRBJ2-7; D might be TRBD1 or TRBD2, each matching 6 bases. Source: peripheral blood, taken on day 0 of AZD1222 vaccination. The CDR3 DNA sequence: TGTGCCAGCAGCGCCGATCGGGGGCTGCCTTTCTACGAGCAGTACTTC. It specifies CASSADRGLPFYEQYF.